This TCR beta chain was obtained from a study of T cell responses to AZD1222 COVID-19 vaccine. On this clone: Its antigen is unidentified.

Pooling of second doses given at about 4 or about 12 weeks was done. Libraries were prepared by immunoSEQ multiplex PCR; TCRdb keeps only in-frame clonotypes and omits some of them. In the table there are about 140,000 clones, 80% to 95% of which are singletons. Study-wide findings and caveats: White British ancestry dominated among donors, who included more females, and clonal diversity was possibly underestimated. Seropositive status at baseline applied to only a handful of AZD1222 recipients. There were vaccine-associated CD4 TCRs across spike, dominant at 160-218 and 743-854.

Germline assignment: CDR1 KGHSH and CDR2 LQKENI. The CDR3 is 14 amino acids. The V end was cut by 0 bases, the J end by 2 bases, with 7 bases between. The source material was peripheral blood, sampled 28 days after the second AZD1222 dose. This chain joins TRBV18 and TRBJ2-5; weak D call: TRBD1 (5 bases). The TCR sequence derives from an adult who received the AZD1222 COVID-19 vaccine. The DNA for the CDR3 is TGTGCCAGCTCACCACCGCAGGGACAAGAGACCCAGTACTTC. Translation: CASSPPQGQETQYF.